One sample yielded the 6 T cell receptor beta chains listed below, sequenced in a study of post-analysis software for immune sequencing data. Points from the study as a whole: About five TRBV segments appeared more often in patients than in controls, and TRBV5-6, TRBV5-1 and TRBV20-1 were among these.

No cognate antigen is known for these TCRs. Built from TCR beta cDNA, the libraries had unique molecular identifiers in them. TCRdb reprocessed the PCR reads with MiXCR, giving one entry per CDR3 protein. The table lists fewer than 900,000 distinct CDR3 sequences, roughly 46% of them singletons, with just under 5% in the top ten. Material: blood. All receptors derive from a girl under 18 with multiple sclerosis.

The chain recombines TRBV6-2 or TRBV6-3 with TRBJ2-7; TRBD1 aligns across 8 bases. The CDR3 covers 15 residues. CDR1 is MNHEY, CDR2 SVGEGT, per germline. V gave up 4 bases and J gave up 3 bases; unmatched junction bases: 8. The chain's CDR3 is CASSLPRGLRYEQYF. The CDR3 region has the DNA TGTGCCAGCAGTTTACCCAGGGGGCTTCGCTACGAGCAGTACTTC.

This sequence joins TRBV20-1 and TRBJ1-5; 9 bases agree with TRBD1. The CDR3 runs 16 residues. The junction had 8 bases not matched to a gene; V was cut back by 0 bases and J by 5 bases. Germline V lookup: CDR1 DFQATT, CDR2 SNEGSKA (reference sequence). The CDR3 loop reads CSARDRTGTGYQPQHF. CDR3 in DNA: TGCAGTGCTAGAGACCGTACCGGGACAGGGTATCAGCCCCAGCATTTT.

This clonotype has more than one count but fewer than ten. V is TRBV7-2 and J is TRBJ1-1; D unclear. The V and J ends lost 7 bases and 1 base respectively, with 10 bases between them. This CDR3 is 13 amino acids long. Germline V CDR1 and CDR2: SGHTA, FQGNSA. The CDR3 DNA is TGTGCCAGCATCCGTGCACCGAACACTGAAGCTTTCTTT. This sequence encodes CASIRAPNTEAFF.

The chain combines TRBV7-8 with TRBJ2-5; a weak D match, TRBD1 (6 bases). V lost 4 bases, J lost 5 bases, and 17 bases lay in between. Germline V gene lookup returns CDR1 SGHVS and CDR2 FQNEAQ. The CDR3 runs 15 residues. For the CDR3, the DNA is TGTGCCAGCAGCTCAACAGGGAGAGCGGAGGAGACCCAGTACTTC. It translates to CASSSTGRAEETQYF.

The chain has TRBV28 and TRBJ2-5, with no clear D. From germline, CDR1 is MDHEN and CDR2 SYDVKM. The germline V and J ends were trimmed by 1 base and 4 bases, with 13 bases remaining between them. This CDR3 spans 15 amino acids. In nucleotides, the CDR3 is TGTGCCAGCAGTTTATTGTCCAAAGAAAGAGAGACCCAGTACTTC. It yields the protein CASSLLSKERETQYF.

As to this clonotype: Relative to the germline gene, one junction end is altered; a read error may explain this. The J gene is TRBJ2-7, the V gene TRBV6-2 or TRBV6-3; the D gene is possibly TRBD2 (5 bases). This CDR3 is 15 amino acids long. Germline V gene data show CDR1 as MNHEY and CDR2 as SVGEGT. CDR3 residues: CAGSLLWGDSYEQYF. The CDR3, as DNA: TGTGCCGGCAGCTTACTCTGGGGAGACTCCTACGAGCAGTACTTC.